Listed here are 15 T cell receptor beta chains from one sample, sequenced in a study of cytomegalovirus exposure and HLA in healthy donors. The repertoire was sequenced with immunoSEQ multiplex PCR; TCRdb's copy has only in-frame clones and lacks some. In the table there are under 100,000 clones, roughly 95% of which are singletons. Input material: PBMCs. The receptors were sampled from a woman aged 18-29 years in good health and CMV-seronegative.

The chain couples TRBV18 to TRBJ1-5; weak D call: TRBD1 (6 bases). The CDR3 totals 14 residues. Trimming cost V 2 bases and J 3 bases, with 8 bases left between them. Germline V CDR1 and CDR2: KGHSH, LQKENI. The CDR3 sequence: CASSPGGNNQPQHF. CDR3 bases: TGTGCCAGCTCACCAGGGGGCAACAATCAGCCCCAGCATTTT.

V is TRBV11-2 and J is TRBJ1-2, with 7 bases identical to TRBD1. This CDR3 is built from 13 residues. The germline CDR1 and CDR2 sequences are SGHAT and FQNNGV. V lost 6 bases, J lost 5 bases, and 6 bases stayed unmatched. The CDR3 sequence: CASSKLTGYGYTF. The DNA for the CDR3 is TGTGCCAGCAGTAAATTGACAGGGTATGGCTACACCTTC.

The chain has TRBV6-5 and TRBJ1-3; unclear D gene. The germline CDR1 and CDR2 sequences are MNHEY and SVGAGI. CDR3 length equals 15 residues. Trimming took off 0 bases at V and 2 bases at J, with 8 bases between the two ends. The CDR3 loop is CASSYSRVTGNTIYF. DNA for the CDR3: TGTGCCAGCAGTTACTCGCGAGTAACTGGAAACACCATATATTTT.

This rearrangement joins TRBV25-1 to TRBJ2-1, with TRBD2 as a possible D gene (6 bases). The CDR3 is 16 residues long. V lost 3 bases and J 5 bases, leaving 17 bases between the germline ends. The germline V gene has CDR1 MGHDK and CDR2 SYGVNS. CDR3 nucleotides: TGTGCCAGCAGTGACAGAACCGGGACTTTAGACAATGAGCAGTTCTTC. It yields the protein CASSDRTGTLDNEQFF.

The chain uses TRBV5-8 and TRBJ1-4; D is uncertain. The CDR3 is made up of 15 amino acids. V was clipped by 0 bases and J by 4 bases, with 10 bases between them. The germline CDR1 and CDR2 sequences are SGHTS and YDEGEE. The CDR3 DNA sequence: TGTGCCAGCAGCTTGGAGGTGGGAGGTAATGAAAAACTGTTTTTT. It yields the protein CASSLEVGGNEKLFF.

Details on this clone: This CDR3 is also generated by other DNA sequences in the sample. The chain has TRBV7-2 and TRBJ2-5; perhaps TRBD1 as D (5 bases). Germline loops: CDR1 SGHTA, CDR2 FQGNSA. CDR3 length: 13 residues. V was trimmed by 5 bases and J by 5 bases, leaving 12 bases between them. The CDR3 bases are TGTGCCAGCAGCCGCCAGGGTAGGGAGACCCAGTACTTC. This encodes CASSRQGRETQYF.

The sample holds one count of this clone. The rearrangement links TRBV5-8 to TRBJ2-2; 9 positions agree with TRBD2. Germline lookup yields CDR1 SGHTS and CDR2 YDEGEE. The CDR3 is made up of 16 amino acids. Losses at the gene ends were 2 bases for V and 4 bases for J; bases not matched to a gene: 6. In DNA, the CDR3 is TGTGCCAGCAGCTTTAAGGCTAGCGGGACCACCGGGGAGCTGTTTTTT. It translates to CASSFKASGTTGELFF.

The rearrangement joins TRBV4-1 to TRBJ2-7, with 13 nucleotides matching TRBD2. Unmatched junction bases numbered 5, after V lost 3 bases and J lost 6 bases. This CDR3 is 15 amino acids long. Germline CDR1 is MGHRA and CDR2 is YSYEKL. The CDR3 here is CASSQTSGRTAEQYF. DNA for the CDR3: TGCGCCAGCAGCCAGACTAGCGGGAGGACCGCCGAGCAGTACTTC.

The chain recombines TRBV6-6 with TRBJ2-7; perhaps TRBD1 as D (5 bases). Germline CDR1 MNHNY, CDR2 SVGAGI (reference sequence). The CDR3 has 14 amino acids. V gave up 2 bases and J gave up 6 bases, with 14 bases separating them. This CDR3 reads CASSYRAGYGEQYF. The CDR3 nucleotides read TGTGCCAGCAGTTACCGAGCAGGGTATGGCGAGCAGTACTTC.

This sequence joins TRBV5-6 and TRBJ2-1, with D possibly TRBD2 on 5 matching bases. Germline CDR1 is SGHDT and CDR2 is YYEEEE. CDR3 size: 16 residues. V was cut by 4 bases and J by 8 bases, with 22 bases left in between. CDR3 loop: CASSPEPRGLGDEQFF. The DNA of the CDR3 is TGTGCCAGCAGCCCGGAACCCCGGGGTTTGGGCGATGAGCAGTTCTTC.

This clone has a handful of counts. The J gene is TRBJ1-4, the V gene TRBV7-2, with 9 bases fitting TRBD1. Germline lookup yields CDR1 SGHTA and CDR2 FQGNSA. CDR3 length equals 13 residues. The V and J ends lost 5 bases and 6 bases, in that order; junction bases with no gene match: 1. CDR3 residues: CASSGQGYEKLFF. CDR3 nucleotides: TGTGCCAGCAGCGGACAGGGGTATGAAAAACTGTTTTTT.

This chain uses TRBV7-9 with TRBJ2-7, with 13 bases aligning to TRBD2. CDR3 length: 15 residues. CDR1 and CDR2 from the germline V gene are SEHNR and FQNEAQ (reference sequence). The ends lost 5 bases at V and 5 bases at J; junction bases unmatched: 6. The CDR3 nucleotides are TGTGCCAGCAGCCACGGGACTAGCGGGATCGACGAGCAGTACTTC. Translating it yields CASSHGTSGIDEQYF.

This clone appeared a single time. The rearrangement uses TRBV19 and TRBJ2-1, with D perhaps TRBD1 (6 bases). Germline V gene lookup returns CDR1 LNHDA and CDR2 SQIVND (reference sequence). The CDR3 spans 16 residues. Trimming left V 3 bases short and J 7 bases short, with 19 bases between. The CDR3 nucleotides are TGTGCCAGTAGTATGTATCAGCTCCAAGGGACAAATGAGCAGTTCTTC. Translated, it gives CASSMYQLQGTNEQFF.

The J gene is TRBJ2-1, the V gene TRBV19; 12 bases are a match to TRBD2. Trimming removed 7 bases from V and 8 bases from J; junction bases left unmatched: 15. The CDR3 is made up of 17 amino acids. Germline CDR1 and CDR2: LNHDA and SQIVND (reference sequence). The CDR3 spells CASTPILAGGPGDEQFF. The CDR3 nucleotides are TGTGCCAGTACCCCGATACTAGCGGGAGGCCCTGGTGATGAGCAGTTCTTC.

The J gene is TRBJ1-1, the V gene TRBV11-2; D gene uncertain. This CDR3 spans 14 amino acids. Germline CDR1 is SGHAT and CDR2 is FQNNGV. The ends were cut back, 0 bases at V and 1 base at J, with 6 bases in the middle. The CDR3 region is CASSLDEANTEAFF. The CDR3, as DNA: TGTGCCAGCAGCTTAGACGAGGCGAACACTGAAGCTTTCTTT.